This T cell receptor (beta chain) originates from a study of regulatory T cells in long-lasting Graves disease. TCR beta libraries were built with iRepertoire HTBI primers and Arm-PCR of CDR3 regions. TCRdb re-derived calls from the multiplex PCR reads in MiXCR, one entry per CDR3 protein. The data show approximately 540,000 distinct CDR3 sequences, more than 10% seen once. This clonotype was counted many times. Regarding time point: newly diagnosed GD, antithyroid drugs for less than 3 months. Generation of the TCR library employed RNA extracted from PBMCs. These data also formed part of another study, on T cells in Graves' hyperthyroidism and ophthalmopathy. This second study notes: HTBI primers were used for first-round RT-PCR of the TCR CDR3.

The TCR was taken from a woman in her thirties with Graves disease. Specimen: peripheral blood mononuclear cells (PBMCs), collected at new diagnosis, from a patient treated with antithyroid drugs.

In nucleotides, the CDR3 is TGTGCCAGCATCCCGAACGCCAGGGGGAATCAGCCCCAGCATTTT. Its protein is CASIPNARGNQPQHF. This chain links TRBV28 with TRBJ1-5, with TRBD1 matching over 7 bases. Germline V lookup: CDR1 MDHEN, CDR2 SYDVKM. CDR3 length: 15 amino acids. J was trimmed by 4 bases and V by 7 bases; bases with no gene match: 10.